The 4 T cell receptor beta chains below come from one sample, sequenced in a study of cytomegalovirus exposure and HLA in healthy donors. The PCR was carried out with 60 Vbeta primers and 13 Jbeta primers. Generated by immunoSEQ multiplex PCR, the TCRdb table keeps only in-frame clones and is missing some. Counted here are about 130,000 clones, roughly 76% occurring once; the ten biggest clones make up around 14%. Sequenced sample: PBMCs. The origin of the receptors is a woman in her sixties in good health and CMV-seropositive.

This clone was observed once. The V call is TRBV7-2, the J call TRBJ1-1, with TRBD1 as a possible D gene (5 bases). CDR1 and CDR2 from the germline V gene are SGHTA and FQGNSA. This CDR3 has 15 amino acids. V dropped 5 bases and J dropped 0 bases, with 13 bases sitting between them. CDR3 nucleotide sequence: TGTGCCAGCAGCCACTCAGGGAACATGAACACTGAAGCTTTCTTT. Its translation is CASSHSGNMNTEAFF.

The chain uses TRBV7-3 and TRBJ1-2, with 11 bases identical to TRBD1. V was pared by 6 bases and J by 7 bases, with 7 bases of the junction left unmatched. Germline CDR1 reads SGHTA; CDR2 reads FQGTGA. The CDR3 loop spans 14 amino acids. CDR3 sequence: CASSTGQGAGGYTF. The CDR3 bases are TGTGCCAGCAGTACAGGACAGGGGGCTGGTGGCTACACCTTC.

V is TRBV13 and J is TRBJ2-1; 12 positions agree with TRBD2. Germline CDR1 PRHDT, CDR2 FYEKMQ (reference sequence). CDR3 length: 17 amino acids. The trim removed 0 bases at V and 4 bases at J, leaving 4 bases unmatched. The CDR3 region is CASSLGLAGGRYNEQFF. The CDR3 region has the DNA TGTGCCAGCAGCTTAGGCCTAGCGGGAGGGAGGTACAATGAGCAGTTCTTC.

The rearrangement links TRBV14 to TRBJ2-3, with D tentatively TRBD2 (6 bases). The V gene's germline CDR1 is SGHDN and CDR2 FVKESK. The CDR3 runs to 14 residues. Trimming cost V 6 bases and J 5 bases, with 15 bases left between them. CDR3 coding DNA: TGTGCCAGCAGGACCGGGACTGCTGGAGATACGCAGTATTTT. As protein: CASRTGTAGDTQYF.